The table lists the clone carrying this TCR beta chain with a few counts. Antigen unknown. It was uncontrolled infection, other autoimmune disease, pregnancy or lactation that excluded patients. The source of the sample is a study of T cells in Graves' hyperthyroidism and ophthalmopathy. Study-level background: Any treatment followed the collection of peripheral blood at initial diagnosis. Study-level findings and limits: Median prediction lead before ophthalmopathy onset was 6.5 months with the model. Researchers found most expanded thyroid clonotypes above 0.001 in blood as well.

RNA transcripts yielded amplified TCR beta CDR3 regions. A first-round RT-PCR of the TCR CDR3 used the HTBI primer set. TCRdb fed the multiplex PCR reads into MiXCR, producing one record per CDR3 protein. Of about 480,000 distinct CDR3 sequences listed, around 22% are singletons. The clonotype was recovered from a woman in her 30s with Graves' ophthalmopathy. Sequencing was carried out using blood.

The CDR3 here is CSAIRDLVAGELFF. CDR3 nucleotides: TGCAGTGCTATCCGGGATCTGGTCGCCGGGGAGCTGTTTTTT. The chain recombines TRBV20-1 with TRBJ2-2, with D possibly TRBD2 on 5 matching bases. This CDR3 has 14 amino acids. V was pared by 4 bases and J by 6 bases, with 15 bases between. Germline-derived CDR1 and CDR2 are DFQATT and SNEGSKA (reference sequence).